A few counts support the clone carrying this T cell receptor (beta chain). The entry originates in a study of immune characterization of retroperitoneal liposarcoma. TCRdb independently ran MiXCR on the PCR reads; one entry per CDR3 protein. This table has roughly 10,000 distinct CDR3 sequences, about 20% appearing once. The CDR3 runs to 14 residues. CDR1 is MNHNS, CDR2 SASEGT, per germline. The material sequenced was blood. This receptor was identified in a female donor with retroperitoneal liposarcoma. This chain connects TRBV6-1 to TRBJ2-5; 8 bases are a match to TRBD1. The J call may be mistaken, given a closer DNA end match to TRBJ2-7. The CDR3 DNA reads TGTGCCGGGGAGACCGGGACAGGATCCTACGAGCAGTACTTC. Residues: CAGETGTGSYEQYF.